Each of the 10 T cell receptor beta chains below was sequenced from the same sample in a study of blood T cell repertoires in COVID-19. Profiling relied on immunoSEQ multiplex PCR, and the TCRdb table lists in-frame clones only, not all of them. The table has around 130,000 clones, around 80% seen once. Sequencing was carried out using PBMCs or T cells enriched from blood (not recorded which). Receptor source: a middle-aged man with acute COVID-19.

V and J are TRBV5-8 and TRBJ1-5; 7 bases align to TRBD1. V lost 2 bases, J lost 0 bases, and 14 bases stayed unmatched. CDR1 SGHTS and CDR2 YDEGEE come from the germline V gene. CDR3 size: 19 residues. The CDR3 protein is CASSFQGVQLGYSNQPQHF. The CDR3 bases are TGTGCCAGCAGCTTCCAGGGGGTCCAACTCGGCTATAGCAATCAGCCCCAGCATTTT.

Notes on this clone: The same CDR3 arises from other DNA sequences in this sample as well. The gene calls are TRBV18 and TRBJ2-7, with 10 bases identical to TRBD1. Germline V gene data show CDR1 as KGHSH and CDR2 as LQKENI. This CDR3 has 15 residues. The V segment lost 3 bases and the J segment 1 base; nucleotides outside the gene matches: 3. DNA of the CDR3: TGTGCCAGCTCACCCCCGGGACAGGGGTCCTACGAGCAGTACTTC. It is translated as CASSPPGQGSYEQYF.

The V and J genes are TRBV24-1 and TRBJ1-2; maybe TRBD1 (6 bases). Germline CDR1 KGHDR, CDR2 SFDVKD. Trimming took off 0 bases at V and 6 bases at J, with 19 bases between the two ends. The CDR3 has 17 residues. The CDR3 sequence is CATSDLAVGGGRNGYTF. CDR3 sequence (DNA): TGTGCCACCAGTGATTTGGCCGTAGGGGGTGGAAGGAATGGCTACACCTTC.

The V gene is TRBV9, the J gene TRBJ1-3; TRBD1 agrees at 8 bases. The J segment lost 4 bases and the V segment lost 4 bases, leaving 4 bases of the junction unmatched. Germline lookup yields CDR1 SGDLS and CDR2 YYNGEE. This CDR3 has 14 amino acids. CDR3 nucleotide sequence: TGTGCCAGCAGCTCGACAGGGGCCGGAAACACCATATATTTT. This translates into CASSSTGAGNTIYF.

The chain recombines TRBV12-3 or TRBV12-4 with TRBJ1-3, with 8 nucleotides matching TRBD1. V dropped 5 bases and J dropped 5; count of bases not matched to a gene: 2. There are 13 residues in the CDR3. Here the CDR3 reads CASSGQGRNTIYF. Written as DNA, the CDR3 is TGTGCCAGCAGTGGACAGGGTCGAAACACCATATATTTT.

V usage is TRBV6-6 and J usage is TRBJ2-7; weak D call: TRBD2 (6 bases). In germline, CDR1 is MNHNY, CDR2 SVGAGI (reference sequence). The CDR3 runs to 15 residues. V lost 5 bases and J lost 6, with 20 bases in between. CDR3 DNA: TGTGCCAGCAGTCGGAGGGACTTAGGGACTCCCGAGCAGTACTTC. Its protein is CASSRRDLGTPEQYF.

The rearrangement links TRBV11-3 to TRBJ1-5; 7 bases agree with TRBD1. The CDR3 spans 15 residues. The J segment lost 6 bases and the V segment lost 1 base, leaving 6 bases of the junction unmatched. Germline V CDR1 and CDR2: SGHNT, YENEEA. The CDR3 region has the DNA TGTGCCAGCAGCTTAGGTAAAGGGGGCCTTCAGCCCCAGCATTTT. Encoded protein: CASSLGKGGLQPQHF.

This clone was recorded a few times. This chain's CDR3 is CASSLAWRSGNTIYF. Here the CDR3 DNA reads TGCGCCAGCAGCTTGGCCTGGCGGAGTGGAAACACCATATATTTT. V gene TRBV5-1 combines with J gene TRBJ1-3; D unresolved. CDR1 and CDR2 (germline): SGHRS, YFSETQ. V dropped 0 bases and J dropped 3 bases, with 10 bases sitting between them. The CDR3 is made up of 15 amino acids. Full variable domain (missing parts from reference TRBV5-1 and TRBJ1-3): KAGVTQTPRYLIKTRGQQVTLSCSPISGHRSVSWYQQTPGQGLQFLFEYFSETQRNKGNFPGRFSGRQFSNSRSEMNVSTLELGDSALYLCASSLAWRSGNTIYFGEGSWLTVV.

This chain connects TRBV5-4 to TRBJ2-3; 12 bases match TRBD2. This CDR3 contains 16 residues. Germline-derived CDR1 and CDR2 are SGHNT and YYREEE (reference sequence). V lost 4 bases to trimming and J lost 4 bases; unmatched junction nucleotides: 7. For the CDR3, the DNA is TGTGCCAGCAGCCTAAGACTAGCGGGGGCCGCAGATACGCAGTATTTT. It encodes CASSLRLAGAADTQYF. Together with reference TRBV5-4 and TRBJ2-3, the CDR3 gives the full variable domain: ETGVTQSPTHLIKTRGQQVTLRCSSQSGHNTVSWYQQALGQGPQFIFQYYREEENGRGNFPPRFSGLQFPNYSSELNVNALELDDSALYLCASSLRLAGAADTQYFGPGTRLTVL.

The genes are TRBV10-3 and TRBJ2-2, with 7 bases identical to TRBD2. V lost 0 bases and J lost 7; bases outside the gene matches: 5. This CDR3 has 15 amino acids. Germline V gives CDR1 ENHRY, CDR2 SYGVKD. CDR3 sequence: CAISESAGRDGELFF. The CDR3 DNA sequence: TGTGCCATCAGTGAGTCCGCAGGGAGGGACGGGGAGCTGTTTTTT.